What follows are 15 T cell receptor beta chains derived from one specimen sequenced in a study of CD8 T cells in Susac syndrome. It was with random hexamers that roughly 0.45 to 1 ug RNA was reverse transcribed. MiXCR, run by TCRdb on the immunoSEQ multiplex PCR reads, gives a single entry per CDR3 protein. The table has about 400,000 distinct CDR3 sequences, about 85% seen once; the top ten hold about 0.12%. Sample: CD8+ T cells from PBMCs. The source of these receptors is a human donor with multiple sclerosis.

V is TRBV6-4 and J is TRBJ1-2; D is ambiguous. This CDR3 contains 13 residues. V lost 0 bases and J lost 4, with 6 bases in between. Germline V gene sequence: CDR1 MRHNA, CDR2 SNTAGT. The CDR3: CASSDSNGYGYTF. DNA of the CDR3: TGTGCCAGCAGTGACTCGAACGGCTATGGCTACACCTTC.

The sample holds a few counts of this clonotype. The rearrangement links TRBV6-1 to TRBJ2-7; 11 nucleotides align to TRBD1. Germline lookup yields CDR1 MNHNS and CDR2 SASEGT. The CDR3 loop spans 16 amino acids. V was clipped by 1 base and J by 6 bases; unmatched bases: 8. The DNA of the CDR3 is TGTGCCAGCAGTGAAGGAATGACCGGGACAGGGGGCGAGCAGTACTTC. Translation gives CASSEGMTGTGGEQYF.

V is TRBV7-2 and J is TRBJ2-1; TRBD1 agrees at 10 bases. CDR1 SGHTA and CDR2 FQGNSA come from the germline V gene. CDR3 length equals 15 residues. Unmatched junction bases numbered 8, after V lost 5 bases and J lost 7 bases. CDR3 in amino acids: CASSATGTGANEQFF. DNA for the CDR3: TGTGCCAGCAGCGCCACCGGGACAGGGGCTAATGAGCAGTTCTTC.

The genes are TRBV4-2 and TRBJ2-1, with a weak D call TRBD2 (6 bases). The CDR3 has 11 amino acids. V was pared by 5 bases and J by 12 bases, with 11 bases between. CDR1 and CDR2 (germline): LGHNA, YNFKEQ. The CDR3 DNA reads as TGTGCCAGCAGCAACGGGGGTAGGCAGTTCTTC. This gives the protein CASSNGGRQFF.

This chain connects TRBV28 to TRBJ2-3, with TRBD2 matching over 7 bases. Germline V gives CDR1 MDHEN, CDR2 SYDVKM. Losses at the gene ends were 5 bases for V and 3 bases for J; bases not matched to a gene: 8. CDR3 length: 15 residues. CDR3 bases: TGTGCCAGCAGTCGGGGCGGGAGTGTAACAGATACGCAGTATTTT. This gives the protein CASSRGGSVTDTQYF.

The chain couples TRBV29-1 to TRBJ2-7; 7 bases are a match to TRBD1. This CDR3 spans 13 amino acids. Looked up from germline, CDR1 is SQVTM and CDR2 is ANQGSEA. V was pared by 2 bases and J by 5 bases, with 6 bases of the junction left unmatched. CDR3 region: CSVELAGGNEQYF. The DNA for the CDR3 is TGCAGCGTTGAATTGGCAGGGGGAAACGAGCAGTACTTC.

The gene calls are TRBV5-6 and TRBJ2-7; 7 nucleotides match TRBD1. The V gene's germline CDR1 is SGHDT and CDR2 YYEEEE. Losses at the gene ends were 8 bases for V and 3 bases for J; bases not matched to a gene: 8. This CDR3 is built from 13 residues. The CDR3 DNA reads as TGTGCCAGTTCCGGGACAGACCACTACGAGCAGTACTTC. It translates to CASSGTDHYEQYF.

As DNA, the CDR3 is TGCGCCAGCAGCTTGGGGCGGGGAGAGTTAGACACTGAAGCTTTCTTT. Protein: CASSLGRGELDTEAFF. V and J are TRBV5-1 and TRBJ1-1; D remains ambiguous. This CDR3 has 16 amino acids. Germline CDR1 SGHRS, CDR2 YFSETQ. Trimming shortened V by 0 bases and J by 3 bases, and 15 bases separated the two germline ends.

J is TRBJ2-2 and V is TRBV11-3; 7 positions match TRBD2. The J segment lost 8 bases and the V segment lost 5 bases, leaving 14 bases of the junction unmatched. CDR1 and CDR2 from the germline V gene are SGHNT and YENEEA. The CDR3 is 16 amino acids. The CDR3 protein is CASSASHAGEQGELFF. The DNA of the CDR3 is TGTGCCAGCAGCGCAAGCCATGCGGGGGAACAGGGGGAGCTGTTTTTT. The whole variable domain, remainder taken from reference TRBV11-3 and TRBJ2-2, is EAGVVQSPRYKIIEKKQPVAFWCNPISGHNTLYWYLQNLGQGPELLIRYENEEAVDDSQLPKDRFSAERLKGVDSTLKIQPAELGDSAVYLCASSASHAGEQGELFFGEGSRLTVL.

This clonotype was seen many times. The V call is TRBV5-1, the J call TRBJ1-1, with D uncertain. The CDR3 spans 15 residues. CDR1 is SGHRS, CDR2 YFSETQ, per germline. V was trimmed by 4 bases and J by 2 bases, leaving 15 bases between them. This CDR3 is CASSTGYRDNTEAFF. The CDR3 nucleotides are TGCGCCAGCAGCACTGGGTACAGAGATAACACTGAAGCTTTCTTT. The full variable domain, its missing parts supplied by reference TRBV5-1 and TRBJ1-1, is KAGVTQTPRYLIKTRGQQVTLSCSPISGHRSVSWYQQTPGQGLQFLFEYFSETQRNKGNFPGRFSGRQFSNSRSEMNVSTLELGDSALYLCASSTGYRDNTEAFFGQGTRLTVV.

The chain uses TRBV27 and TRBJ2-4; possibly TRBD2 for D (6 bases). Germline assignment: CDR1 MNHEY and CDR2 SMNVEV (reference sequence). There are 14 residues in the CDR3. V dropped 1 base and J dropped 8 bases, with 12 bases sitting between them. CDR3 coding DNA: TGTGCCAGCAGTTTATACGGGGGTTCGGACATTCAGTACTTC. It codes for CASSLYGGSDIQYF.

This chain connects TRBV4-2 to TRBJ2-7; 7 bases are shared with TRBD1. The CDR3 extends over 14 amino acids. V dropped 1 base and J dropped 6; count of bases not matched to a gene: 6. CDR1 LGHNA and CDR2 YNFKEQ come from the germline V gene. The CDR3 DNA reads as TGTGCCAGCAGCCAAGCCGCAGGGGGTTTCGAGCAGTACTTC. Amino acids: CASSQAAGGFEQYF.

The chain employs TRBV20-1 and TRBJ2-7; 8 nucleotides match TRBD2. Germline V gene data show CDR1 as DFQATT and CDR2 as SNEGSKA (reference sequence). This CDR3 comprises 14 residues. V dropped 6 bases and J dropped 3; count of bases not matched to a gene: 10. The CDR3 bases are TGCAGTGCGACCGGGCGGGAGGTTGTCTACGAGCAGTACTTC. Protein: CSATGREVVYEQYF.

The chain combines TRBV19 with TRBJ2-2, with D possibly matching TRBD1 (5 bases). The germline V and J ends were trimmed by 5 bases and 7 bases, with 11 bases remaining between them. This CDR3 spans 13 amino acids. Per the germline V gene, CDR1 is LNHDA and CDR2 is SQIVND (reference sequence). This CDR3 is CASSGPRDGELFF. CDR3 bases: TGTGCCAGTAGTGGTCCCAGGGACGGGGAGCTGTTTTTT.

This chain joins TRBV3-1 and TRBJ1-1; tentatively, D is TRBD1 (5 bases). Germline V CDR1 and CDR2: LGHDT, YNNKEL (reference sequence). V was cut by 3 bases and J by 2 bases, with 10 bases left in between. The CDR3 loop spans 14 amino acids. This CDR3 is CASSHEGTNTEAFF. The CDR3 nucleotides are TGTGCCAGCAGCCACGAAGGGACCAACACTGAAGCTTTCTTT.